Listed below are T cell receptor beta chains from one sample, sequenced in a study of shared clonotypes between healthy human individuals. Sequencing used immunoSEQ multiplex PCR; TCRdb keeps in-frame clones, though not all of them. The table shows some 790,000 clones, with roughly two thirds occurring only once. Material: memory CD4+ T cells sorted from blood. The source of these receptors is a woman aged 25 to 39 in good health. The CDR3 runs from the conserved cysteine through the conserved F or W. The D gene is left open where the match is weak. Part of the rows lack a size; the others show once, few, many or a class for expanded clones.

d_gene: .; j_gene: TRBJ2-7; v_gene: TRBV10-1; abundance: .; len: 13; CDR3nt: TGCGCCAGCAGTCCCGTACTCTCCTACGAGCAGTACTTC; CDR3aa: CASSPVLSYEQYF
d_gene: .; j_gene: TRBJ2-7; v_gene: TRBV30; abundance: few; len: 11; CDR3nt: TGTGCCTGGAGTATCTCCTACGAGCAGTACTTC; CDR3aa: CAWSISYEQYF
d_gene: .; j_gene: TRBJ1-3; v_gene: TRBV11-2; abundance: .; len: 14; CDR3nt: TGTGCCAGCAGCCCGGGCGTCTCTGGAAACACCATATATTTT; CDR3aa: CASSPGVSGNTIYF
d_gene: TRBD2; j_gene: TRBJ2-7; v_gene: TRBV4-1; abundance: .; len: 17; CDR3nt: TGCGCCAGCAGCCAAGATAGGGGACTAGCGGGAACGGGTGAGCAGTACTTC; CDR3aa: CASSQDRGLAGTGEQYF
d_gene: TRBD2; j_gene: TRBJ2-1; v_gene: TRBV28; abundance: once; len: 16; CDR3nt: TGTGCCAGCAGTCTCGTAACGGGAGGGACCTACAATGAGCAGTTCTTC; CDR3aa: CASSLVTGGTYNEQFF
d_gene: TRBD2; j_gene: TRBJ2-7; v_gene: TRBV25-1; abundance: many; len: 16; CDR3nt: TGTGCCAGCAGTGGGGGGAGGGACGATCGTGGCTACGAGCAGTACTTC; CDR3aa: CASSGGRDDRGYEQYF
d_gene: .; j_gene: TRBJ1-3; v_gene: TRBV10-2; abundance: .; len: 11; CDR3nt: TGCGCCAGCAGTGAGGCCAACACCATATATTTT; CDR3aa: CASSEANTIYF
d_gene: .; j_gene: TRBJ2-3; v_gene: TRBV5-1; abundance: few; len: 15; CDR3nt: TGCGCCAGCAGCTTAAAGGGACTTAGCACAGATACGCAGTATTTT; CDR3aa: CASSLKGLSTDTQYF
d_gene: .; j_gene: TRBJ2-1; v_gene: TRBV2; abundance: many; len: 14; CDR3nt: TGTGCCAGCAGTGAATTTTACAAGGGGAATGAGCAGTTCTTC; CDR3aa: CASSEFYKGNEQFF
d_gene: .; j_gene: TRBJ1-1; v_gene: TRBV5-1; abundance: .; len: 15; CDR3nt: TGCGCCAGCAGCTTGCGCCCGGGGGCCAACGCTGAAGCTTTCTTT; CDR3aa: CASSLRPGANAEAFF
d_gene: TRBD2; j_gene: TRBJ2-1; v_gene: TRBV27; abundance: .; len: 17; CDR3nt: TGTGCCAGCACTCCCTACGGGCGGGAGGGCCGGTCCAATGAGCAGTTCTTC; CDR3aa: CASTPYGREGRSNEQFF
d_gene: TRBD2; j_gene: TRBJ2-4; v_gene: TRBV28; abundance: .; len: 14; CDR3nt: TGTGCCAGCTATAGATCGGGACTACAAAACATTCAGTACTTC; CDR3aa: CASYRSGLQNIQYF
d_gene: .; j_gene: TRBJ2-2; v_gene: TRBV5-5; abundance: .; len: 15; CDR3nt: TGTGCCAGCAGCTTTGGCCAGGCGGGCACCGGGGAGCTGTTTTTT; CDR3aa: CASSFGQAGTGELFF
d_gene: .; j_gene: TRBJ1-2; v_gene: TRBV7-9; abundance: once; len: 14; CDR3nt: TGTGCCAGCAGCCACGAGGCGTTTTTGGAGGGCTACACCTTC; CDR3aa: CASSHEAFLEGYTF
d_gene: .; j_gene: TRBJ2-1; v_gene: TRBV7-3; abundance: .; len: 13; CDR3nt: TGTGCCAGCAGCCGCCAGGGCGGAAATGAGCAGTTCTTC; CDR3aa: CASSRQGGNEQFF
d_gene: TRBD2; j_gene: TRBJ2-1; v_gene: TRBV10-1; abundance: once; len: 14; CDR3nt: TGCGCCAGCAGTGGCAGCGGGACCTTCAATGAGCAGTTCTTC; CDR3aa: CASSGSGTFNEQFF
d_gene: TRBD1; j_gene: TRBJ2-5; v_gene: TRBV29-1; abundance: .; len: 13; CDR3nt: TGCAGCGTTGACAGGGGGAGTACAGAGACCCAGTACTTC; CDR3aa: CSVDRGSTETQYF
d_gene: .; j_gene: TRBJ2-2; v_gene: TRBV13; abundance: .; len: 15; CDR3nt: TGTGCCAGCAACAAGGAGGGCAGGGGAACCGGGGAGCTGTTTTTT; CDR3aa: CASNKEGRGTGELFF
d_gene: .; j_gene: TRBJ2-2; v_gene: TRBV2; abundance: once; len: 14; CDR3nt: TGTGCCAGCTCAAGGGCGGGGGCCACCGGGGAGCTGTTTTTT; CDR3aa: CASSRAGATGELFF
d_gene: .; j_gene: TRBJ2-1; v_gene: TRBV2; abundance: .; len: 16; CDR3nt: TGTGCCAGCAGTATCTTAGCGTTAAGCTCCTACAATGAGCAGTTCTTC; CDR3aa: CASSILALSSYNEQFF
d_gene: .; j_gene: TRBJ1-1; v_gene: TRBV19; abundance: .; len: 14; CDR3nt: TGTGCCAGTAGGTATGGAGGTGAAGACACTGAAGCTTTCTTT; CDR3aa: CASRYGGEDTEAFF
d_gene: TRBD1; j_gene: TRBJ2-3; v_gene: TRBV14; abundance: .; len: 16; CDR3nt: TGTGCCAGCAGCCGCCGGACAGGGGTAGATTCGGATACGCAGTATTTT; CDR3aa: CASSRRTGVDSDTQYF
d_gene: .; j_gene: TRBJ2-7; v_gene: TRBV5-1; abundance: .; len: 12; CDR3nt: TGCGCCAGCAGCTTGGGGGGCTACGAGCAGTACTTC; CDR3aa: CASSLGGYEQYF
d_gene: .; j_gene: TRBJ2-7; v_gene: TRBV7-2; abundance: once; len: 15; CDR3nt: TGTGCCAGCAGCTTATGGGCAGCCACCCGGGACGAGCAGTACTTC; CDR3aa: CASSLWAATRDEQYF
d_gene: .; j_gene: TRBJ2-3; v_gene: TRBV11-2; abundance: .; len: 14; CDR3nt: TGTGCCAGCACCCTAAGGACCCTCCCAGATACGCAGTATTTT; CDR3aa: CASTLRTLPDTQYF
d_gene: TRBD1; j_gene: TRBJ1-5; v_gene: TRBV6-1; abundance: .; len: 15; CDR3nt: TGTGCCAGCTCATGGTCCCGGGACAGAGATCGGCCCCAGCATTTT; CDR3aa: CASSWSRDRDRPQHF
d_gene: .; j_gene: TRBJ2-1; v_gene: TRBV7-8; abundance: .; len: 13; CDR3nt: TGTGCCAGCTCAACCCCGGGGCGCGATGAGCAGTTCTTC; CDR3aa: CASSTPGRDEQFF
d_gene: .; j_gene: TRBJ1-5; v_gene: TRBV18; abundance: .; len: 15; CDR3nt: TGTGCCAGCTCACCACTGTCAGGGTCGAATCAGCCCCAGCATTTT; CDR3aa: CASSPLSGSNQPQHF
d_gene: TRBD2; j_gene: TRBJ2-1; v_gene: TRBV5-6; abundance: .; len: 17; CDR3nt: TGTGCCAGCAGCACAACCCGTACTAGCGGGAGCTACAATGAGCAGTTCTTC; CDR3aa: CASSTTRTSGSYNEQFF
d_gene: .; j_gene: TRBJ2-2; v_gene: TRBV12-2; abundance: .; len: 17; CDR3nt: TGTGCAAGTCGCTTCGGACTAGCGGGAGTCTGCACCGGGGAGCTGTTTTTT; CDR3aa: CASRFGLAGVCTGELFF
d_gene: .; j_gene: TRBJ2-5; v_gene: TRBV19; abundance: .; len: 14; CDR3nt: TGTGCCAGTATGTCGGCCCGAGATGGGGAGACCCAGTACTTC; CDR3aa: CASMSARDGETQYF
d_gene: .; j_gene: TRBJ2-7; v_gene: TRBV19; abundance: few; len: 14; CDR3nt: TGTGCCAGTAGTATATTAGGGAACTTCTACGAGCAGTACTTC; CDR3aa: CASSILGNFYEQYF
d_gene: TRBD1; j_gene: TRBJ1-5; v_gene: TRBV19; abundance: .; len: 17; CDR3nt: TGTGCCAGTAGTCATACCGCTCTTGGGACAGGGGGCCAGCCCCAGCATTTT; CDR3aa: CASSHTALGTGGQPQHF
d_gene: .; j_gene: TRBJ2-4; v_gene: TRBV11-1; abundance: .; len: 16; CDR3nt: TGTGCCAGCAGCTACGACAGAAGCTCAGCCAAAAACATTCAGTACTTC; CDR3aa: CASSYDRSSAKNIQYF
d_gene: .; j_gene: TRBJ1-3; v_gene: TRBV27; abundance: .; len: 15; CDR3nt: TGTGCCAGCAGTTTCCAGGGCTGGTCTGGAAACACCATATATTTT; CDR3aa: CASSFQGWSGNTIYF
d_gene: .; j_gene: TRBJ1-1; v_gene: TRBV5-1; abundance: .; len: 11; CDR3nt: TGCGCCAGCAGCTCAAACCTTGAAGCTTTCTTT; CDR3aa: CASSSNLEAFF
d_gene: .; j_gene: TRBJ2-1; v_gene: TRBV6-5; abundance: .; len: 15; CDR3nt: TGTGCCAGCACCTCTCTCGGGTCATCTGGCTATGAGCAGTTCTTC; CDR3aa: CASTSLGSSGYEQFF
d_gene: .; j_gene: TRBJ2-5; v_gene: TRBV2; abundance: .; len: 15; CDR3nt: TGTGCCAGCAGTGGGCCGTTCAGGGTCGGAGAGACCCAGTACTTC; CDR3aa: CASSGPFRVGETQYF
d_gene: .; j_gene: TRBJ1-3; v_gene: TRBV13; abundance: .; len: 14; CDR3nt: TGTGCCAGCAGGCGGCGGGCCTCTGGAAACACCATATATTTT; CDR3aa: CASRRRASGNTIYF
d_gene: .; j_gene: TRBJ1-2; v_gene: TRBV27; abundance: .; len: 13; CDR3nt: TGTGCCAGCAGGGCGGGGGGCACCGGAAGCTACACCTTC; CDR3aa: CASRAGGTGSYTF
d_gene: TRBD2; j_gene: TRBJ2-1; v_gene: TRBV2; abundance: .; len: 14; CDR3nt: TGTGCCAGCAGAGGACTAGCGGCCGACGATGAGCAGTTCTTC; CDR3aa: CASRGLAADDEQFF
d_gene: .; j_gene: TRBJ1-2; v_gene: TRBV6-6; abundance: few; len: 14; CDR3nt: TGTGCCAGCAAAAAGCGGGACGGCGTGAGGGGCTACACCTTC; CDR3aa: CASKKRDGVRGYTF
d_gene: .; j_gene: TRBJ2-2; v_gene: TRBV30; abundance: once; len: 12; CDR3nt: TGTGCCTGGAGTTGGGGTCGAGGGGAGCTGTTTTTT; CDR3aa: CAWSWGRGELFF
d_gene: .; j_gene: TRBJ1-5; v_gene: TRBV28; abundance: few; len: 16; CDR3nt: TGTGCCAGCAGACATGGTTCCAGTTATAGCAATCAGCCCCAGCATTTT; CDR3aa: CASRHGSSYSNQPQHF
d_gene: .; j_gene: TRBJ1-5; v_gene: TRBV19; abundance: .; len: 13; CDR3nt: TGTGCCAGTAGCACAGGGATTTTACAGCCCCAGCATTTT; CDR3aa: CASSTGILQPQHF
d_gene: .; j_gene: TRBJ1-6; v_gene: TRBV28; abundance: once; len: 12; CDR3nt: TGTGCCAGCCGAGGGGGGAATTCACCCCTCCACTTT; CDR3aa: CASRGGNSPLHF
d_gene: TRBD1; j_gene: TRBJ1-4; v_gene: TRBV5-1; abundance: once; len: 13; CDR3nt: TGCGCCAGCGGGACAGGGCAGAATGAAAAACTGTTTTTT; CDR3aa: CASGTGQNEKLFF
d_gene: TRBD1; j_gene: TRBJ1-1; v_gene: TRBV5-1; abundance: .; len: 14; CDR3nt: TGCGCCAGCCGGCCCGGGACAGGGAACACTGAAGCTTTCTTT; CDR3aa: CASRPGTGNTEAFF
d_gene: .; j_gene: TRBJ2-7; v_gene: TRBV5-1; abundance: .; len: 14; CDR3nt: TGCGCCAGCACCCTGAGTTACAGTTCCTACGAGCAGTACTTC; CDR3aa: CASTLSYSSYEQYF
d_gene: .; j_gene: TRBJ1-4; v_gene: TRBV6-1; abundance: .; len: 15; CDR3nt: TGTGCCAGCAGATCAGGACAGACCAATAATGAAAAACTGTTTTTT; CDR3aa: CASRSGQTNNEKLFF
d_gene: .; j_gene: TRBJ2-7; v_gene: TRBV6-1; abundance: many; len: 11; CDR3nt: TGTGCCAGCACAAGGGTTTGGGAGCAGTACTTC; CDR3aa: CASTRVWEQYF
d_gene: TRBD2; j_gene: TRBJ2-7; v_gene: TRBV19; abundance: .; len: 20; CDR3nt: TGTGCCAGTAGTAATGCGGCACCTGCCGGACTAGCGGGAGGGCTCTACGAGCAGTACTTC; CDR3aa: CASSNAAPAGLAGGLYEQYF
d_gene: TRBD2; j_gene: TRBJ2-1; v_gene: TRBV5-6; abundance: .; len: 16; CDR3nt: TGTGCCAGCAGCCCTGAGGCTAGCGGGATTTACAATGAGCAGTTCTTC; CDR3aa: CASSPEASGIYNEQFF
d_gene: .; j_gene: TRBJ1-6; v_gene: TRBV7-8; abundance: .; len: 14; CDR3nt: TGTGCCAGCAGCTTAGGCCGGATTGATTCACCCCTCCACTTT; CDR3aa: CASSLGRIDSPLHF